The source of this T cell receptor (beta chain) is a study of shared clonotypes between healthy human individuals (dated by TCRdb to between 2020 and 2021). Describing the broader study: The cohort included three men and a couple of women between 18 and 49 years of age. Per donor, three plates each were used for CD4 naive and CD4 memory, two for CD8 naive, and one for CD8 memory. The study deeply sequenced blood TCR repertoires of about 5 healthy adults to estimate repertoire size and the extent of clonotype sharing between individuals. To increase sequencing depth and limit assay-specific biases, TCR repertoire library preparation and sequencing were carried out by different laboratories using diverse techniques. Each donor's leukapheresis produced roughly between roughly 0.85 and 9.5 billion PBMCs. Broad study findings and their caveats: The genetic and exposure-history diversity represented was limited by the small number of donors. Sampling was limited to blood, and TCR repertoires in tissue likely differ from TCR repertoires in blood. When several donors were compared, the shared fraction of clonotypes was 5% to 6.5% for naive CD4, around 3.5% for naive CD8, 2.3% for memory CD4, and approximately 0.4% for memory CD8. Pairwise subsampling indicated that sequencing depth was expected to affect the degree of clonotype sharing among donors. Estimated clonotype richness was generally larger for naive than for memory subsets. Rarefaction of sorted-subset datasets indicated incomplete sequencing despite the large sequencing depth. Compared with non-shared clonotypes, clonotypes shared by all four sorted-subset donors had higher generation probabilities.

The donors were healthy, HIV-negative adults with no recently reported acute infections or vaccinations. Every donor was a Caucasian adult living in Nashville, Tennessee, USA. CD4+ T cells were enriched by magnetic negative selection; naive cells were then positively selected on CD45RA, and the negative fraction formed the memory subset. After blood collection by leukapheresis, PBMCs were isolated using Ficoll-Histopaque density gradient centrifugation and then cryopreserved in the vapor phase of liquid nitrogen. Analytical flow cytometry was used to check the purity and quantity of each magnetically sorted T cell population. Genomic DNA was isolated from each sorted fraction and quantified by UV absorbance on a Nanodrop 2000c. TCR CDR3 regions were amplified from genomic DNA by multiplex PCR using the deep immunoSEQ assay. Extracted genomic DNA from each cell subset was spread evenly across all wells of several immunoSEQ 96-well plates, with each plate serving as a replicate. Each replicate PCR for sorted subsets received about 0.2 ug genomic DNA, equal to about 30,000 T cell genomes. Purified libraries were measured with a Qubit 3.0 fluorometer, size-checked on a Bioanalyzer 2100, and measured again with the KAPA Library Quantification kit. Every immunoSEQ 96-well plate was sequenced on a dedicated single-read 150-cycle Illumina NextSeq 550 flow cell. The authors' pipeline ran thus. Because only junctional sequences without quality scores were contained in the immunoSEQ output, filtering matching that applied to full-length reads could not be performed. Sequences were annotated with PyIR, a Python wrapper for IgBLAST v1.9, and V/J genes and CDR3 were assigned using IMGT germline references. Reads were removed for weak V/J assignments (E-value above 1e-6), missing CDR3, stop codons, out-of-frame junctions, or ambiguous translated residues. V3J clonotypes were defined by identical inferred V gene, J gene, and CDR3 amino acid sequence. To compute the percentage overlap between repertoires, the number of shared unique clonotypes was divided by the size of the smaller repertoire. RTK rarefaction, the Chao1 estimator, and Recon v2.1 estimates of unobserved clonotypes were used to assess repertoire richness. Generation probabilities were computed with OLGA for all TCRbeta clonotypes obtained by the gDNA method from several donors. The table comes from immuneACCESS by way of TCRdb, which keeps in-frame sequences with V and J called. Part of the clones is missing from these tables; in studies checked, under half for an unresolved V gene and the rest for unknown reasons. The V and J calls and clone size are taken from that table; D and trimming were inferred from the DNA. Present in this sample are 2.5 million or so clones, roughly nine tenths of which were seen just once. The top ten constitute about 0.13% of the sample.

As concerns this clone: Its antigen is unknown. No per-base quality is available; no much larger clone lies one base away.

Sequencing input: naive CD4+ T cells sorted from blood. In light of the paper, this sample's cell subset or site label describes: CD45RA+ positively selected. The clonotype originates from a man younger than 35 in good health.

The nucleotide sequence reads TGTGCCAGCAGTGAAATAACCTATTTAACAGGGAAGAATGAGCAGTTCTTC. Translated, this gives CASSEITYLTGKNEQFF. Rearrangement joined TRBV6-1 to TRBJ2-1; the best D guess is TRBD1, with 6 bases matching. Measured from the cysteine to the phenylalanine, the CDR3 is 17 residues long. The DNA shown is the 51-base CDR3, in frame from base 1. Relative to germline, V is 2 bases shorter and J is 7 bases shorter, with 21 bases between their ends. The germline V gene sets CDR1 to MNHNS and CDR2 to SASEGT.